The clone carrying this T cell receptor (beta chain) was counted ten times or more. This specimen belongs to a study of Graves' ophthalmopathy and Graves' hyperthyroidism. The CDR3 runs to 15 residues. The ends were cut back, 2 bases at V and 1 base at J, with 11 bases in the middle. Germline CDR1 is MNHNY and CDR2 is SVGAGI (reference sequence). Researchers took RNA transcripts and amplified TCR beta CDR3 regions from them. First-round RT-PCR employed HTBI primers, with a second-round multiplex PCR after it. TCRdb itself ran the multiplex PCR reads through MiXCR, one entry per CDR3 protein. The sample yields over a million distinct CDR3 sequences, about 40% seen once.

The clonotype comes from an adult man with Graves' hyperthyroidism. The V and J genes are TRBV6-6 and TRBJ2-5; D unclear. Material: peripheral blood or thyroid tissue (not recorded which). CDR3 sequence: CASSYRAMLQETQYF. Here the CDR3 DNA reads TGTGCCAGCAGTTACAGAGCGATGCTCCAAGAGACCCAGTACTTC.